The rows below give T cell receptor beta chains drawn from one sample of a study of blood T cell repertoires in COVID-19. The method was immunoSEQ multiplex PCR; TCRdb's version includes in-frame clones alone and lacks a portion of them. The sample lists fewer than 250,000 clones; approximately 81% were seen once. Sequencing was carried out using peripheral blood. All receptors derive from a woman older than 75 with COVID-19, enrolled during active disease. CDR3s include the opening cysteine and the closing phenylalanine or tryptophan. The D gene is left open where the match is weak. Size is omitted from some rows. Given values are once, few, many or a class for expanded clones.

TRBV5-1,TRBJ2-2,.,TRBD1,CASRENRGSGTGELFF,TGCGCCAGCAGGGAAAACAGGGGGAGTGGCACCGGGGAGCTGTTTTTT
TRBV5-4,TRBJ1-1,.,.,CASSHQGSRTEAFF,TGTGCCAGCAGCCACCAGGGGTCTCGCACTGAAGCTTTCTTT
TRBV3-1/TRBV3-2,TRBJ2-2,.,.,CASSLAGTMNTGELFF,TGTGCCAGCAGCCTGGCGGGCACAATGAACACCGGGGAGCTGTTTTTT
TRBV5-5,TRBJ1-5,few,TRBD1,CASSVQGFDQPQHF,TGTGCCAGCAGCGTACAGGGGTTCGATCAGCCCCAGCATTTT
TRBV7-5,TRBJ1-2,.,.,CAITTRQGGRGYTF,TGTGCCATAACAACGCGACAGGGGGGAAGGGGCTACACCTTC
TRBV7-8,TRBJ1-1,.,TRBD1,CASSLIFGTANTEAFF,TGTGCCAGCAGCTTAATATTCGGGACAGCGAACACTGAAGCTTTCTTT
TRBV7-2,TRBJ2-5,.,.,CASSERTGRTETQYF,TGTGCCAGCAGCGAGAGAACGGGGAGAACAGAGACCCAGTACTTC
TRBV5-1,TRBJ1-4,.,.,CASSLDSTTNEKLFF,TGCGCCAGCAGCCTGGACAGCACAACTAATGAAAAACTGTTTTTT
TRBV18,TRBJ1-2,.,TRBD1,CASSPVGQGTGGYTF,TGTGCCAGCTCACCAGTTGGACAGGGGACTGGTGGCTACACCTTC
TRBV2,TRBJ2-7,.,.,CASSQVEGAYEQYF,TGTGCCAGCAGCCAAGTCGAAGGGGCCTACGAGCAGTACTTC
TRBV6-5,TRBJ2-3,few,TRBD2,CASGQRGGTDTQYF,TGTGCCAGCGGGCAGCGGGGGGGCACAGATACGCAGTATTTT
TRBV6-6,TRBJ2-5,.,.,CASSPGQGKETQYF,TGTGCCAGCAGTCCAGGGCAGGGAAAAGAGACCCAGTACTTC
TRBV5-1,TRBJ2-7,.,TRBD1,CASMTGGSGYEQYF,TGCGCCAGTATGACAGGGGGCTCGGGCTACGAGCAGTACTTC
TRBV2,TRBJ2-3,.,TRBD2,CASSEAHLAGGNTQYF,TGTGCCAGCAGTGAAGCGCATCTAGCGGGGGGTAATACGCAGTATTTT
TRBV5-6,TRBJ1-4,.,TRBD1,CASSGRDRAEKLFF,TGTGCCAGCAGCGGACGGGACAGGGCTGAAAAACTGTTTTTT
TRBV29-1,TRBJ1-1,.,.,CSGGLGNTEAFF,TGCAGCGGAGGGCTGGGGAACACTGAAGCTTTCTTT
TRBV18,TRBJ2-7,.,.,CASSPPPGNSYEQYF,TGTGCCAGCTCACCACCCCCGGGGAACTCCTACGAGCAGTACTTC